A single sample is the source of the 30 T cell receptor beta chains below, sequenced in a study of cytomegalovirus exposure and HLA in healthy donors (dated by TCRdb to the late 2010s). Library preparation was by the immunoSEQ multiplex PCR assay. TCRdb provides this immuneACCESS table in a form limited to in-frame rearrangements. Some clones are lacking; in checked studies, under half of them reflect an unresolved V gene, and why the rest are absent is not known. Within this sample are 95,000 to 150,000 clones, with more than 95% of them counted one time only. 1.5% to 2% of the sample is held by the ten biggest clonotypes. Sequencing was performed on PBMCs. These TCRs come from a man aged 18 to 30 in good health and CMV-seronegative.

The chain recombines TRBV28 with TRBJ2-5; D perhaps matches TRBD2 (5 bases). V lost 3 bases to trimming and J lost 4 bases, with 15 bases between them. The germline V gene encodes CDR1 MDHEN and CDR2 SYDVKM. The CDR3 has 15 amino acids. The CDR3 reads CASSFIGSGGETQYF. Written as DNA, the CDR3 is TGTGCCAGCAGTTTTATTGGGAGTGGTGGAGAGACCCAGTACTTC. Variable domain in full (rest from reference TRBV28 and TRBJ2-5): DVKVTQSSRYLVKRTGEKVFLECVQDMDHENMFWYRQDPGLGLRLIYFSYDVKMKEKGDIPEGYSVSREKKERFSLILESASTNQTSMYLCASSFIGSGGETQYFGPGTRLLVL.

This rearrangement joins TRBV2 to TRBJ2-5, with D unresolved. The tail of the sequence fits TRBJ2-7 better, so the J call may be wrong. This CDR3 is built from 13 residues. Germline CDR1 SNHLY, CDR2 FYNNEI. CDR3 DNA: TGTGCCAGCAGTGAAGGACACCCCTACGAGCAGTACTTC. Translated: CASSEGHPYEQYF.

The chain employs TRBV28 and TRBJ2-3, with a weak D call TRBD1 (6 bases). In germline, CDR1 is MDHEN, CDR2 SYDVKM. Trimming stripped 5 bases from V and 0 bases from J, with 12 bases between. The CDR3 runs to 15 residues. The chain's CDR3 is CASSEQGASTDTQYF. The CDR3 DNA reads TGTGCCAGCAGTGAACAGGGAGCCAGCACAGATACGCAGTATTTT.

The genes are TRBV18 and TRBJ1-5; TRBD1 matches 8 bases. This CDR3 spans 18 amino acids. The V and J ends lost 4 bases and 0 bases, in that order; junction bases with no gene match: 11. Germline CDR1 reads KGHSH; CDR2 reads LQKENI. CDR3 loop: CASSLSAPGQASNQPQHF. For the CDR3, the DNA is TGTGCCAGCTCACTAAGTGCCCCGGGACAGGCTAGCAATCAGCCCCAGCATTTT.

This chain joins TRBV6-5 and TRBJ1-1; D perhaps matches TRBD1 (6 bases). The CDR3 runs to 14 residues. Germline V lookup: CDR1 MNHEY, CDR2 SVGAGI. V shed 5 bases and J shed 1 base, with 11 bases lying between them. In DNA form, the CDR3 reads TGTGCCAGCAGTAACCGGACAGCGAACACTGAAGCTTTCTTT. Translated: CASSNRTANTEAFF.

The chain has TRBV16 and TRBJ1-2; 9 positions match TRBD1. Germline V gene sequence: CDR1 KGHSY, CDR2 FQNENV. CDR3 length: 15 amino acids. Losses at the gene ends were 2 bases for V and 4 bases for J; bases not matched to a gene: 5. The CDR3 sequence is CASSQKGQGSYGYTF. The CDR3 DNA reads as TGTGCCAGCAGCCAAAAGGGACAGGGCTCCTATGGCTACACCTTC.

The sample holds a few counts of this clone. The chain uses TRBV7-9 and TRBJ1-1; D remains ambiguous. The germline CDR1 and CDR2 sequences are SEHNR and FQNEAQ (reference sequence). The CDR3 sequence is 12 residues long. Trimming removed 3 bases from V and 3 bases from J, with 5 bases in between. The CDR3 sequence: CASSFSDTEAFF. The CDR3 region has the DNA TGTGCCAGCAGCTTCTCGGACACTGAAGCTTTCTTT.

V usage is TRBV7-2 and J usage is TRBJ2-7, with D possibly TRBD2 on 6 matching bases. Trimming took 5 bases from V and 0 from J, leaving 11 bases between them. Germline V lookup: CDR1 SGHTA, CDR2 FQGNSA. This CDR3 contains 14 residues. The CDR3 here is CASSLDYGSYEQYF. CDR3 nucleotides: TGTGCCAGCAGCCTGGACTACGGCTCCTACGAGCAGTACTTC.

The rearrangement links TRBV27 to TRBJ1-1; tentatively, D is TRBD1 (5 bases). Germline loops: CDR1 MNHEY, CDR2 SMNVEV (reference sequence). Trimming cost V 5 bases and J 5 bases, with 18 bases left between them. This CDR3 has 15 amino acids. CDR3 bases: TGTGCCAGCAGTCCACTGGGGGGGGGTAAAACTGAAGCTTTCTTT. It translates to CASSPLGGGKTEAFF.

V is TRBV6-1 and J is TRBJ1-5, with no clear D. The V end lost 8 bases, the J end lost 0 bases, and 8 bases lay between the germline ends. Germline lookup yields CDR1 MNHNS and CDR2 SASEGT. This CDR3 is built from 13 residues. This chain's CDR3 is CASRPYSNQPQHF. CDR3 DNA: TGTGCCAGCCGTCCTTATAGCAATCAGCCCCAGCATTTT.

The chain combines TRBV7-8 with TRBJ1-1; 8 bases fit TRBD1. Germline values: CDR1 SGHVS, CDR2 FQNEAQ. CDR3 length equals 18 residues. The V segment lost 0 bases and the J segment 5 bases; nucleotides outside the gene matches: 14. The CDR3 DNA reads as TGTGCCAGCAGCTTAGCTGCCAGGACAGGGACATTTGGGACTGAAGCTTTCTTT. Translating gives CASSLAARTGTFGTEAFF.

J is TRBJ1-2 and V is TRBV4-3; TRBD1 might be the D (6 bases). V lost 1 base, J lost 8 bases, and 14 bases lay in between. Germline CDR1 reads LGHNA; CDR2 reads YSLEER. The CDR3 is 14 residues long. The DNA of the CDR3 is TGCGCCAGCAGCCAAGTGGGGCAGGGGTACGGCTACACCTTC. As protein: CASSQVGQGYGYTF.

This chain connects TRBV13 to TRBJ1-2, with a possible D match to TRBD1 (5 bases). This CDR3 has 15 residues. Trimming pared 0 bases from V and 0 bases from J, leaving 8 bases between. Germline CDR1 reads PRHDT; CDR2 reads FYEKMQ (reference sequence). CDR3 coding DNA: TGTGCCAGCAGCTTAGGGCACAGGTCTAACTATGGCTACACCTTC. The encoded protein is CASSLGHRSNYGYTF.

The DNA of the CDR3 is TGTGCCAGTAGTATTACGGCAGGGGGGTATGGCTACACCTTC. It specifies CASSITAGGYGYTF. This chain joins TRBV19 and TRBJ1-2; 7 nucleotides agree with TRBD1. V lost 3 bases, J lost 5 bases, and 6 bases stayed unmatched. CDR3 length: 14 residues. Looked up from germline, CDR1 is LNHDA and CDR2 is SQIVND (reference sequence).

The rearrangement uses TRBV30 and TRBJ2-3; 7 nucleotides match TRBD2. There are 17 residues in the CDR3. Germline values: CDR1 GTSNPN, CDR2 SVGIG (reference sequence). The trim removed 0 bases at V and 0 bases at J, leaving 9 bases unmatched. The DNA of the CDR3 is TGTGCCTGGAGTGTCCCCAAAGGGACTACTAGCACAGATACGCAGTATTTT. It translates to CAWSVPKGTTSTDTQYF.

This chain joins TRBV28 and TRBJ2-7; TRBD2 matches at 8 bases. The CDR3 has 19 residues. Germline loops: CDR1 MDHEN, CDR2 SYDVKM. V shed 3 bases and J 3 bases; nucleotides not matched to a gene: 19. Here the CDR3 reads CASSFPSVAGSESHYEQYF. The DNA of the CDR3 is TGTGCCAGCAGTTTCCCTTCGGTAGCGGGATCAGAATCACACTACGAGCAGTACTTC.

This clone has only one observation. The V and J genes are TRBV4-2 and TRBJ2-1; TRBD2 aligns across 10 bases. Germline V gene data show CDR1 as LGHNA and CDR2 as YNFKEQ. The CDR3 spans 17 residues. J was trimmed by 2 bases and V by 6 bases; bases with no gene match: 10. CDR3 protein: CASRLEPGTSAYNEQFF. The CDR3 bases are TGTGCCAGCAGATTAGAGCCCGGGACTAGCGCCTACAATGAGCAGTTCTTC.

The V gene is TRBV19, the J gene TRBJ2-6; D call uncertain. Germline values: CDR1 LNHDA, CDR2 SQIVND (reference sequence). This CDR3 has 13 residues. Trimming stripped 7 bases from V and 3 bases from J, with 7 bases between. In DNA, the CDR3 is TGTGCCAGTACGGTTATTGGGGCCAACGTCCTGACTTTC. The encoded protein is CASTVIGANVLTF.

The chain has TRBV4-2 and TRBJ1-4; 8 nucleotides agree with TRBD1. CDR1 is LGHNA and CDR2 is YNFKEQ in the germline V gene. The CDR3 length is 14 residues. With 6 bases clipped from V and 8 bases from J, the junction kept 8 bases outside the gene matches. CDR3: CASRAGGVLEKLFF. Written as DNA, the CDR3 is TGTGCCAGCAGGGCAGGGGGCGTCTTGGAAAAACTGTTTTTT.

The table lists this clone with a count of one. The J gene is TRBJ2-1, the V gene TRBV2, with 10 bases aligning to TRBD1. Germline V CDR1 and CDR2: SNHLY, FYNNEI. J lost 16 bases, V lost 3 bases, and 3 bases had no gene match. This CDR3 has 11 amino acids. CDR3 residues: CASSEWDRGFF. The CDR3, as DNA: TGTGCCAGCAGTGAGTGGGACAGGGGATTCTTC.

The V and J genes are TRBV27 and TRBJ2-7; D perhaps matches TRBD2 (5 bases). CDR3 length equals 14 residues. V was trimmed by 5 bases and J by 6 bases, leaving 17 bases between them. CDR1 and CDR2 from the germline V gene are MNHEY and SMNVEV (reference sequence). CDR3 protein: CASSPLLSSTEQYF. The CDR3 nucleotides are TGTGCCAGCAGTCCCCTGCTCTCTAGCACCGAGCAGTACTTC.

The sample holds one count of this clone. This chain connects TRBV9 to TRBJ2-1; 7 bases map to TRBD1. Germline trimming cut 4 bases from V and 0 bases from J; bases unmatched to any gene: 4. Germline V gives CDR1 SGDLS, CDR2 YYNGEE. The CDR3 has 15 residues. The CDR3 loop reads CASSSRTGSYNEQFF. The CDR3 region has the DNA TGTGCCAGCAGCTCCCGGACAGGCTCCTACAATGAGCAGTTCTTC.

V usage is TRBV6-6 and J usage is TRBJ1-1; D gene unclear. V dropped 2 bases and J dropped 4 bases, with 8 bases sitting between them. The CDR3 length is 13 residues. The germline V gene has CDR1 MNHNY and CDR2 SVGAGI (reference sequence). The CDR3 DNA is TGTGCCAGCAGTTACATCGAGGGCACTGAAGCTTTCTTT. Protein product: CASSYIEGTEAFF.

The chain employs TRBV11-2 and TRBJ1-1; no firm D call. The germline V gene has CDR1 SGHAT and CDR2 FQNNGV. This CDR3 is 13 amino acids long. V lost 2 bases, J lost 4 bases, and 8 bases lay in between. CDR3 sequence: CASSLREVTEAFF. The CDR3 DNA reads as TGTGCCAGCAGCTTAAGGGAGGTCACTGAAGCTTTCTTT.

CDR3 nucleotides: TGTGCCAGCAGTTTATCAGGGGCGCGAAAACTCGAGCAGTACTTC. It yields the protein CASSLSGARKLEQYF. The rearrangement uses TRBV28 and TRBJ2-7, with a possible D match to TRBD1 (6 bases). CDR3 length: 15 amino acids. V lost 1 base and J lost 6, with 16 bases in between. CDR1 and CDR2 (germline): MDHEN, SYDVKM.

V usage is TRBV5-1 and J usage is TRBJ2-3; TRBD1 agrees at 7 bases. The germline gives CDR1 SGHRS, CDR2 YFSETQ. Trimming removed 0 bases from V and 0 bases from J; junction bases left unmatched: 10. The CDR3 sequence is 18 residues long. This CDR3 is CASSLVVTGPTSTDTQYF. For the CDR3, the DNA is TGCGCCAGCAGCTTGGTTGTGACAGGGCCTACTAGCACAGATACGCAGTATTTT.

This chain joins TRBV19 and TRBJ2-2, with D possibly being TRBD1 (6 bases). In germline, CDR1 is LNHDA, CDR2 SQIVND (reference sequence). This CDR3 has 12 residues. This chain's CDR3 is CAGGGNTGELFF. Here the CDR3 DNA reads TGTGCTGGTGGGGGCAACACCGGGGAGCTGTTTTTT.

This chain links TRBV2 with TRBJ1-3; TRBD1 is a possible D gene (5 bases). The CDR3 spans 15 residues. CDR1 and CDR2 from the germline V gene are SNHLY and FYNNEI. Trimming pared 3 bases from V and 4 bases from J, leaving 13 bases between. In nucleotides, the CDR3 is TGTGCCAGCAGTGAGGGGGGACTCCGCGGAAACACCATATATTTT. This codes for CASSEGGLRGNTIYF.

The genes are TRBV28 and TRBJ1-2, with D perhaps TRBD1 (6 bases). The germline CDR1 and CDR2 sequences are MDHEN and SYDVKM. CDR3 length: 14 residues. The CDR3 DNA reads TGTGGCAGTAGGGGGACGTATTCTAACTATGGCTACACCTTC. It is translated as CGSRGTYSNYGYTF.

V and J are TRBV4-3 and TRBJ2-5, with 7 nucleotides matching TRBD2. Trimming cost V 0 bases and J 0 bases; bases outside gene matches: 10. Germline CDR1 is LGHNA and CDR2 is YSLEER. The CDR3 has 18 amino acids. DNA of the CDR3: TGCGCCAGCAGCCAAGATTTGGGAGGGGCTGGCTACCAAGAGACCCAGTACTTC. It is translated as CASSQDLGGAGYQETQYF.